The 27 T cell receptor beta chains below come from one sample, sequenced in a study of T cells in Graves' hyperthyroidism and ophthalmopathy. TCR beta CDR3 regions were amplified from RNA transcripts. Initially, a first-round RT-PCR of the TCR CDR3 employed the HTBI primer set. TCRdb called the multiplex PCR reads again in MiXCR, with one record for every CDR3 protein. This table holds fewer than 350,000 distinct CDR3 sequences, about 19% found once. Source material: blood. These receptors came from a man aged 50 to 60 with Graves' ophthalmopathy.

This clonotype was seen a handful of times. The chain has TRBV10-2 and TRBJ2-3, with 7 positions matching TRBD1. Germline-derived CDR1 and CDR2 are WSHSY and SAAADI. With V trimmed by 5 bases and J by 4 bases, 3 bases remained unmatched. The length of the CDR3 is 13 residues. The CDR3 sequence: CASSLDRPDTQYF. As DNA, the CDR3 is TGCGCCAGCAGTCTGGACAGGCCAGATACGCAGTATTTT.

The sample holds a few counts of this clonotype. CDR3 DNA sequence: TGTGCCAGCAGTGGAAGGACAGGGCGGAATGAGCAGTACTTC. It codes for CASSGRTGRNEQYF. The gene calls are TRBV9 and TRBJ2-7; TRBD1 agrees at 8 bases. Germline V lookup: CDR1 SGDLS, CDR2 YYNGEE. The CDR3 is 14 amino acids. V dropped 5 bases and J dropped 7; count of bases not matched to a gene: 11.

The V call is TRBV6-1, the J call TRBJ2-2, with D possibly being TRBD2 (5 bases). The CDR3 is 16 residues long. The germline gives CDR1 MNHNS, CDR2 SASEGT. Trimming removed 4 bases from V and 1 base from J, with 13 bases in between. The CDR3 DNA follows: TGTGCCAGCAGTGTATTCCCTGGAGGGAACACCGGGGAGCTGTTTTTT. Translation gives CASSVFPGGNTGELFF.

CDR3 protein: CSARQGQLNIQYF. The CDR3 DNA reads as TGCAGTGCTAGACAAGGACAACTGAACATTCAGTACTTC. The chain links TRBV20-1 to TRBJ2-4; D is possibly TRBD1 (5 bases). This CDR3 spans 13 amino acids. Germline-derived CDR1 and CDR2 are DFQATT and SNEGSKA (reference sequence). V was cut by 2 bases and J by 7 bases, with 12 bases left in between.

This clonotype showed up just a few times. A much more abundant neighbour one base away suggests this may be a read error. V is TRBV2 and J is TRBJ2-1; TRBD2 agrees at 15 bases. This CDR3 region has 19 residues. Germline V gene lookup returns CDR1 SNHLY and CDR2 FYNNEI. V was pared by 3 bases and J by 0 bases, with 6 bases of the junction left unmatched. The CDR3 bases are TGTGCCAGCAGTGACGGACTAGCGGGAGGGCGGAGCTCCTACAATGAGCAGTTCTTC. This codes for CASSDGLAGGRSSYNEQFF.

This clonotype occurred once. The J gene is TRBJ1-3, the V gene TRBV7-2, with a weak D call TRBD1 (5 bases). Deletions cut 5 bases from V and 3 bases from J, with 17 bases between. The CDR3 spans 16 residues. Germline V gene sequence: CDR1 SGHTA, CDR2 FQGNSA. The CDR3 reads CASSLDSSSGGNTIYF. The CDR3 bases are TGTGCCAGCAGCCTTGACAGCTCCTCAGGTGGAAACACCATATATTTT. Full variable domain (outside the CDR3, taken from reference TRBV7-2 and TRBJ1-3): GAGVSQSPSNKVTEKGKDVELRCDPISGHTALYWYRQSLGQGLEFLIYFQGNSAPDKSGLPSDRFSAERTGGSVSTLTIQRTQQEDSAVYLCASSLDSSSGGNTIYFGEGSWLTVV.

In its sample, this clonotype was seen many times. Here the CDR3 DNA reads TGTGCCAGCACCCTTCAGGGGCTGCCCCAGCATTTT. Protein product: CASTLQGLPQHF. This chain connects TRBV28 to TRBJ1-5, with D possibly TRBD1 on 6 matching bases. This CDR3 region has 12 residues. CDR1 and CDR2 (germline): MDHEN, SYDVKM. V was shortened by 7 bases and J by 9 bases, with 13 bases between the two germline ends. The complete variable domain, with remaining parts taken from reference TRBV28 and TRBJ1-5, reads DVKVTQSSRYLVKRTGEKVFLECVQDMDHENMFWYRQDPGLGLRLIYFSYDVKMKEKGDIPEGYSVSREKKERFSLILESASTNQTSMYLCASTLQGLPQHFGDGTRLSIL.

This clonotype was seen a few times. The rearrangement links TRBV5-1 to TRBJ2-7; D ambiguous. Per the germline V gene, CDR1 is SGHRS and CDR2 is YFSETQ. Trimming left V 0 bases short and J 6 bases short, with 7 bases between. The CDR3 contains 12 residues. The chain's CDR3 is CASSLDGREQYF. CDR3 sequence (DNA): TGCGCCAGCAGCTTGGATGGGCGCGAGCAGTACTTC.

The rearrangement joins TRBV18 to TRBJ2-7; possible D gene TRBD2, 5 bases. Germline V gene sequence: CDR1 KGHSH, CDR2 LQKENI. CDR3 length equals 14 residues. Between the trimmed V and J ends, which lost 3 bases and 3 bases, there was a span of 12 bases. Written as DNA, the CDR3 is TGTGCCAGCTCACCGGGATCCGGGGTCTACGAGCAGTACTTC. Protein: CASSPGSGVYEQYF.

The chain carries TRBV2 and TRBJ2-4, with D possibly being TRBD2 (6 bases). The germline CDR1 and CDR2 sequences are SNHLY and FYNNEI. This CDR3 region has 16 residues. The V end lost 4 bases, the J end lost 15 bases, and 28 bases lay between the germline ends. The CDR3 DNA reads TGTGCCAGCAGTGGGGGAGGTGCCCGGGACGGACGATTTGGGTACTTC. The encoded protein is CASSGGGARDGRFGYF.

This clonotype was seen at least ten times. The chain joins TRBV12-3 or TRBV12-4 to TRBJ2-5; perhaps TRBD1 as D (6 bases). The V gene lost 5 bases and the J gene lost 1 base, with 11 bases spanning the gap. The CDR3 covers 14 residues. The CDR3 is CASSRSDSQETQYF. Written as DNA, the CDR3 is TGTGCCAGCAGTCGATCGGACAGCCAAGAGACCCAGTACTTC.

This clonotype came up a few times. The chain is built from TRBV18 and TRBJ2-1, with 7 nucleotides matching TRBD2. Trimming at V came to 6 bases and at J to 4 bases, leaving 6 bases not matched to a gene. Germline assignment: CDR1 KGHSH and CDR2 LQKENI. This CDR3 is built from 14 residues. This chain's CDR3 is CASSRGGPYNEQFF. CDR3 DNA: TGTGCCAGCTCCCGGGGAGGGCCTTACAATGAGCAGTTCTTC.

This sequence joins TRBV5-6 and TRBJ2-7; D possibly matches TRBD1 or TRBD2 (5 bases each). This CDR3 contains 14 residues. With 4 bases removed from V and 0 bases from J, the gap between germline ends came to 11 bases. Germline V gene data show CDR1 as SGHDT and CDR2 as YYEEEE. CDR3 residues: CASSGWDGSYEQYF. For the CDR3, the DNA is TGTGCCAGCAGCGGTTGGGACGGCTCCTACGAGCAGTACTTC.

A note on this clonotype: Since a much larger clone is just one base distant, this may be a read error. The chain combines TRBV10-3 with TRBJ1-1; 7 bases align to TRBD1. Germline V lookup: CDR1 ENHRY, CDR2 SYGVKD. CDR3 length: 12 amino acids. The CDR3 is CAVSYDRAEAFF. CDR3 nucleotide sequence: TGTGCCGTCAGTTATGACAGGGCTGAAGCTTTCTTT.

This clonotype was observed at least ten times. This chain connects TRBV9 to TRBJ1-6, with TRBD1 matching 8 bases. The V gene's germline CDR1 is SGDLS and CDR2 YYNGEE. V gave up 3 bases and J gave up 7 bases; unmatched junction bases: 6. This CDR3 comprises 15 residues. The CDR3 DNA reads TGTGCCAGCAGCGCGGGGACAGGTGGGAATTCACCCCTCCACTTT. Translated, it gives CASSAGTGGNSPLHF.

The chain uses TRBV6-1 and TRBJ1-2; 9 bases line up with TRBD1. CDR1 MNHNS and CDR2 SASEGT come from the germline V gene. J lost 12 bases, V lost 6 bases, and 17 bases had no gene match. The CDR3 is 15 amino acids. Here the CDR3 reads CASRISGQGGQYHTF. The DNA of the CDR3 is TGTGCCAGCAGGATTTCGGGACAGGGCGGGCAGTACCACACCTTC.

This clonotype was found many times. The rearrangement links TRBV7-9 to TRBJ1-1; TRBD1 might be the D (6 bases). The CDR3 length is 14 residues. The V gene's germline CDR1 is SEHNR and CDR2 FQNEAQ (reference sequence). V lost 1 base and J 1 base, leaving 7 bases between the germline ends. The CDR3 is CASSLGQANTEAFF. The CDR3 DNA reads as TGTGCCAGCAGCTTAGGACAGGCGAACACTGAAGCTTTCTTT.

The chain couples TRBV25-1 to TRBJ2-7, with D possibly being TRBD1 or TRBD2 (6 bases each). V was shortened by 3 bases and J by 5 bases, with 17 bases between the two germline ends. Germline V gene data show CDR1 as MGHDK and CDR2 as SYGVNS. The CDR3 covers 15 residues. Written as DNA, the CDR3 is TGTGCCAGCAGTGATTCGGGGGCCCCTGGCCACGAGCAGTACTTC. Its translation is CASSDSGAPGHEQYF.

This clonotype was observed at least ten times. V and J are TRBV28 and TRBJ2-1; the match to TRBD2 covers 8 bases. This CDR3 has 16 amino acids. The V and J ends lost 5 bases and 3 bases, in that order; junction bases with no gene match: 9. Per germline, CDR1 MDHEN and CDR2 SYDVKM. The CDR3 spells CASSTGGGHYYNEQFF. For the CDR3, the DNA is TGTGCCAGCAGTACCGGGGGGGGGCACTACTACAATGAGCAGTTCTTC.

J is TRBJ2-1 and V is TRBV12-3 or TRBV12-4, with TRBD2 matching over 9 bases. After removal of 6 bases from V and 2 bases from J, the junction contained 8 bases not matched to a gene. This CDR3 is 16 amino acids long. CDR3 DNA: TGTGCCAGCAGCCTCATTAGCGGGAGAACCTACAATGAGCAGTTCTTC. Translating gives CASSLISGRTYNEQFF.

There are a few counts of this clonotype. Written as DNA, the CDR3 is TGCAGTGCCCCGGGCTTTTCCTACAATGAGCAGTTCTTC. Protein: CSAPGFSYNEQFF. The chain links TRBV20-1 to TRBJ2-1; D is unresolved. V gave up 6 bases and J gave up 1 base, with 10 bases separating them. Germline loops: CDR1 DFQATT, CDR2 SNEGSKA (reference sequence). The CDR3 extends over 13 amino acids.

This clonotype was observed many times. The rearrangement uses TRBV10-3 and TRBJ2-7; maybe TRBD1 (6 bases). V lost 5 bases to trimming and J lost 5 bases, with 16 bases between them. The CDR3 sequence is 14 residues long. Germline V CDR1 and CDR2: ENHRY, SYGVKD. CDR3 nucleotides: TGTGCCATCAGTATGGACAGAGGGCTGAACGAGCAGTACTTC. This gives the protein CAISMDRGLNEQYF.

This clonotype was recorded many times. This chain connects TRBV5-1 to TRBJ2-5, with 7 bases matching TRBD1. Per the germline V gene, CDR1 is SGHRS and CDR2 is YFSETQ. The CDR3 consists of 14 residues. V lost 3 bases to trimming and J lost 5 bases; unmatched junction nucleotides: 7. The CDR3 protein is CASSSGRGFETQYF. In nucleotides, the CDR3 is TGCGCCAGCAGCTCGGGCAGGGGGTTTGAGACCCAGTACTTC. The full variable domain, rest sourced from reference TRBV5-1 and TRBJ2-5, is KAGVTQTPRYLIKTRGQQVTLSCSPISGHRSVSWYQQTPGQGLQFLFEYFSETQRNKGNFPGRFSGRQFSNSRSEMNVSTLELGDSALYLCASSSGRGFETQYFGPGTRLLVL.

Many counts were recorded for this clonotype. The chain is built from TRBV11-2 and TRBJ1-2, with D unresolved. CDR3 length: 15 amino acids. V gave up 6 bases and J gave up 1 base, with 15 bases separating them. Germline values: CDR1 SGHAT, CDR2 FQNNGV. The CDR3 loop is CASRPTGSYNYGYTF. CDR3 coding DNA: TGTGCCAGCAGACCCACGGGATCCTATAACTATGGCTACACCTTC.

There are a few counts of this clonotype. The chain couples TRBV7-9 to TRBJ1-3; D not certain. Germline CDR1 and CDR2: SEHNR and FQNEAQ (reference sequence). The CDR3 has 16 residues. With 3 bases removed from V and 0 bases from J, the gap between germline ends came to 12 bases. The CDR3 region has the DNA TGTGCCAGCAGCTTGGGTAGGCAAGCCTCTGGAAACACCATATATTTT. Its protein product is CASSLGRQASGNTIYF.

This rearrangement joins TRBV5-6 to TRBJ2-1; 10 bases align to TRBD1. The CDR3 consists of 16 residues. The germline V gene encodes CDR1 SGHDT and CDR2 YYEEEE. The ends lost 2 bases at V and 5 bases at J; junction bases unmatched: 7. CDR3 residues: CASSLQKGQGDNEQFF. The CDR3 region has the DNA TGTGCCAGCAGCTTACAAAAAGGACAGGGGGACAATGAGCAGTTCTTC.

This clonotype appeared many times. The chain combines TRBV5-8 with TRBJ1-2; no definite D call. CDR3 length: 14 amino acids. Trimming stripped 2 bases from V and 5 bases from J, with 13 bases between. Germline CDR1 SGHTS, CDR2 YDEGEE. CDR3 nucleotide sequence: TGTGCCAGCAGCTTATCTCGGACGGCATATGGCTACACCTTC. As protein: CASSLSRTAYGYTF.